This T cell receptor (beta chain) stems from a study of identical twins. In this sample, this clonotype turned up a few times. Its antigen is not identified. Study-wide results and caveats: Out-of-frame alpha sequences common to twins exhibited an excess of low generation probability.

A universal primer binding site was introduced by template switching. The final cDNA contained unique molecular identifiers. TCRdb reanalysed the 5' RACE reads using MiXCR and keeps one entry per CDR3 protein. The data show 350,000 to 600,000 distinct CDR3 sequences, with about 14% seen just once and about 0.53% held by the top ten. These data are also associated with another study on yellow fever vaccine responses in identical twins. As reported in that work: Twins reportedly mounted vaccine T cell responses that seemed partly convergent, partly personalized.

The source material was CD4+ T cells sorted from blood. This receptor was identified in a woman in her late teens or twenties in good health.

The CDR3 DNA reads TGTGCCTGGAGTGTACAGGTAGATACGCAGTATTTT. Residues: CAWSVQVDTQYF. This sequence joins TRBV30 and TRBJ2-3, with D tentatively TRBD1 (5 bases). The length of the CDR3 is 12 residues. Between the trimmed V and J ends, which lost 0 bases and 5 bases, there was a span of 6 bases. CDR1 and CDR2 from the germline V gene are GTSNPN and SVGIG (reference sequence).